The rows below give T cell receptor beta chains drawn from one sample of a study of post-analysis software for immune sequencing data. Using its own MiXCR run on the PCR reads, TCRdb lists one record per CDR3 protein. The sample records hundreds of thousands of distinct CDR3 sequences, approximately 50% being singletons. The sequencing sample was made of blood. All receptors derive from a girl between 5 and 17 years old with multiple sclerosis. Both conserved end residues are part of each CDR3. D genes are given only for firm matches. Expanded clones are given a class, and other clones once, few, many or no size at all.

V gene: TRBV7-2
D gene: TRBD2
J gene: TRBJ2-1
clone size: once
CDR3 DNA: TGTGCCAGCAGTCCCCGGCGGGGGATCGGATACAATGAGCAGTTCTTC
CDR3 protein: CASSPRRGIGYNEQFF

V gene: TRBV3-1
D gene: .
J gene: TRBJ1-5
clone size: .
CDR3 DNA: TGTGCCAGCAGCCAAGGAGGGGGGTCGGGCAATCAGCCCCAGCATTTT
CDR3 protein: CASSQGGGSGNQPQHF

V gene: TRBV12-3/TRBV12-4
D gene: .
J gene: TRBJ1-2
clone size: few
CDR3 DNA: TGTGCCAGCAGTTGGACGGACTATGGCTACACCTTC
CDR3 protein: CASSWTDYGYTF

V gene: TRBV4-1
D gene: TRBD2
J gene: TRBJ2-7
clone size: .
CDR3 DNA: TGCGCCAGCAGCCAAGCGGGGGGTGTCGAGCAGTACTTC
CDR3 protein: CASSQAGGVEQYF

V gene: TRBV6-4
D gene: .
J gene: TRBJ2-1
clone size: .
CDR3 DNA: TGTGCCAGCAGTGAGGCGTGGGGGGTGTCGAACAATGAGCAGTTCTTC
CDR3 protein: CASSEAWGVSNNEQFF

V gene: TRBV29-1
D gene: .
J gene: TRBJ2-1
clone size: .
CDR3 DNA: TGCAGCGTTGAAGATGCCCGGTCGGGACATCTCTACAATGAGCAGTTCTTC
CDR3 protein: CSVEDARSGHLYNEQFF

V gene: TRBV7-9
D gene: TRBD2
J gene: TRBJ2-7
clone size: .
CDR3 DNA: TGTGCCAGCAGCTTAGGTGGTAGCGGGACCTACGAGCAGTACTTC
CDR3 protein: CASSLGGSGTYEQYF

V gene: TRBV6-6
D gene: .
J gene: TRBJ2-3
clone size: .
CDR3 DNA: TGTGCCAGCAAAGCAACAGGGAGTGGCACAGATACGCAGTATTTT
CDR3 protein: CASKATGSGTDTQYF

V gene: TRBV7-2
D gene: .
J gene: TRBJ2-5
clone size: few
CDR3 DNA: TGTGCCAGCAGTTCCGGACACCAAGAGACCCAGTACTTC
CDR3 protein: CASSSGHQETQYF

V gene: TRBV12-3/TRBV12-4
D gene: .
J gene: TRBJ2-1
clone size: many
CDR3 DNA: TGTGCCAGCAGACTAGGCCTTCTGTACAATGAGCAGTTCTTC
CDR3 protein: CASRLGLLYNEQFF

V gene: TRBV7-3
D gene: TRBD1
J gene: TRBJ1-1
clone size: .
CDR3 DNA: TGTGCCAGCAGCCTAGGGGGCTCGGCAATGAACACTGAAGCTTTCTTT
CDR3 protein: CASSLGGSAMNTEAFF

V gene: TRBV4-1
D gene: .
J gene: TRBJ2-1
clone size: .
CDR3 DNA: TGCGCCAGCAGCCAAGGGAAGAGTGAACAGTTCTTC
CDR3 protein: CASSQGKSEQFF

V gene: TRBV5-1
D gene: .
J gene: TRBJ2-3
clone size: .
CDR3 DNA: TGCGCCGGCAACACGTACACAGATACGCAGTATTTT
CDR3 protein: CAGNTYTDTQYF

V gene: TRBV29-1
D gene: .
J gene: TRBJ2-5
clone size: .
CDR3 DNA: TGCAGCGCCCCTGGGGGAATCGAGACCCAGTACTTC
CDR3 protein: CSAPGGIETQYF

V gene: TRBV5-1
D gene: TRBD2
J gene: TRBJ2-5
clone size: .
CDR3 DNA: TGCGCCAGCGCGACTAGCGGGAGCCAAGAGACCCAGTACTTC
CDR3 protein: CASATSGSQETQYF

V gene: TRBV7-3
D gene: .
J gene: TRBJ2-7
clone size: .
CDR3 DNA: TGTGCCAGCAGCGAACAGGGAGCACCCACTAGTGAGCAGTACTTC
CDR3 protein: CASSEQGAPTSEQYF

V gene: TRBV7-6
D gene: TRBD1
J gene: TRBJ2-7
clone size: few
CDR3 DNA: TGTGCCAGCAGTCGGGACAGCGTGAGCTCCTACGAGCAGTACTTC
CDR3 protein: CASSRDSVSSYEQYF

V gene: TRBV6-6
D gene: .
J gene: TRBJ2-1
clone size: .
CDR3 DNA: TGTGCCAGCAGCGGAGCTAGTATCTACAATGAGCAGTTCTTC
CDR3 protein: CASSGASIYNEQFF

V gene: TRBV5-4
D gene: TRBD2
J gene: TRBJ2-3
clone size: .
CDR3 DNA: TGTGCCAGCAGCGAAACTAGCGGGGGGGTCACAGATACGCAGTATTTT
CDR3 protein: CASSETSGGVTDTQYF

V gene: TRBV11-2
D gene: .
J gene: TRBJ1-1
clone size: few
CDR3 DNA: TGTGCCAGCAGCCCCATAATGACTGAAGCTTTCTTT
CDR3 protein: CASSPIMTEAFF

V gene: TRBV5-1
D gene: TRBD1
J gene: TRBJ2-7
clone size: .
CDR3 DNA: TGTGCCAGCAGCTCGCAGGGACAGGGGTACGAGCAGTACTTC
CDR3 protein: CASSSQGQGYEQYF

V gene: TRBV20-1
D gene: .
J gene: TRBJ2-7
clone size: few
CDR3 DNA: TGCAGTGCTAGAGGATTCCAGGACGAGCAGTACTTC
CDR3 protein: CSARGFQDEQYF

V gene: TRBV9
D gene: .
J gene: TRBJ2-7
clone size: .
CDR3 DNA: TGTGCCAGCAGCGTGAGGGACATCCACCCCTACGAGCAGTACTTC
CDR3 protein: CASSVRDIHPYEQYF